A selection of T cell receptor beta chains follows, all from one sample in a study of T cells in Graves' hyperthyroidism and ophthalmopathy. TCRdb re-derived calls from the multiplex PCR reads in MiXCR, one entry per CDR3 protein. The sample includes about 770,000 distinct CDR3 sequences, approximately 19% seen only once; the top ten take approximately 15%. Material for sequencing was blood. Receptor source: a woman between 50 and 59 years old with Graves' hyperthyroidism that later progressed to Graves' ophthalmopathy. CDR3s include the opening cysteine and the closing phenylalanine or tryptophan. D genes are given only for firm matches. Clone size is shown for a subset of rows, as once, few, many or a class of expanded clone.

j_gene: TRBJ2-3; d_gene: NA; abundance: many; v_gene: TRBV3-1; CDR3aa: CASSGLSTDTQYF; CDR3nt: TGTGCCAGCAGTGGATTAAGCACAGATACGCAGTATTTT
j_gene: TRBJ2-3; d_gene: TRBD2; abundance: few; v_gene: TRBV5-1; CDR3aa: CASSERRGADTDTQYF; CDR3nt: TGCGCCAGCAGCGAGCGGCGGGGGGCTGACACAGATACGCAGTATTTT
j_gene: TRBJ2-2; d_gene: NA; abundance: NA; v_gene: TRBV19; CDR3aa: CASSARGGPNTGELFF; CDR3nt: TGTGCCAGTAGTGCCAGAGGGGGTCCGAACACCGGGGAGCTGTTTTTT
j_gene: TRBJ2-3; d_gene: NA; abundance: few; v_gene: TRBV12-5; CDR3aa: CASGLGFVGGDTQYF; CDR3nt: TGTGCTAGTGGTTTGGGTTTTGTGGGTGGAGATACGCAGTATTTT
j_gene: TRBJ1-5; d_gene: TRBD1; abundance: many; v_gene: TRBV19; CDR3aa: CASSSGQGNQPQHF; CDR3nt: TGTGCCAGTAGTAGCGGACAGGGCAATCAGCCCCAGCATTTT
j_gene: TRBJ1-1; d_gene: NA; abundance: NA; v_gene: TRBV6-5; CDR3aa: CASSSGGSEAFF; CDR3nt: TGTGCCAGCAGTTCTGGGGGGTCTGAAGCTTTCTTT
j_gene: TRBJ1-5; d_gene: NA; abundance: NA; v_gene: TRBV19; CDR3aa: CASSIRETGNQPQHF; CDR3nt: TGTGCCAGTAGCATAAGGGAGACGGGAAATCAGCCCCAGCATTTT
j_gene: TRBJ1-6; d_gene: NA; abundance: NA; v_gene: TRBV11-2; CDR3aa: CASSFGWSNSPLHF; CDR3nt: TGTGCCAGCAGCTTCGGGTGGTCCAATTCACCCCTCCACTTT
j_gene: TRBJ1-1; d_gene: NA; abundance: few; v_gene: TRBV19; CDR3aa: CASSITPRTENTEAFF; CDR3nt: TGTGCCAGTAGTATAACACCAAGGACAGAGAACACTGAAGCTTTCTTT
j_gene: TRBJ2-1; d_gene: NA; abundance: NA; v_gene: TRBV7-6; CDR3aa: CASSFYICSASHSYNEQFF; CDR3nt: NA
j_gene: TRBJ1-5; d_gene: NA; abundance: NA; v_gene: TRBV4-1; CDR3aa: CASSQDITPNQPQHF; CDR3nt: TGCGCCAGCAGCCAAGATATAACTCCCAATCAGCCCCAGCATTTT
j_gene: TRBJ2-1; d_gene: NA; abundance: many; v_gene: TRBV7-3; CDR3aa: CASSSDSRFSYNEQFF; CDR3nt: TGTGCCAGCAGCTCAGACTCGAGGTTCTCCTACAATGAGCAGTTCTTC
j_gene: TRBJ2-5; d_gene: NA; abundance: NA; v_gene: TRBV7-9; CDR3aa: CASSQRQGGSSQGSRMETQYF; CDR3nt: TGTGCCAGCAGCCAACGACAGGGAGGGTCGTCCCAAGGTTCTCGGATGGAGACCCAGTACTTC
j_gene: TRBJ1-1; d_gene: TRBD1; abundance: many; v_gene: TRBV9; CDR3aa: CASSAGTGGESEAFF; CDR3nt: TGTGCCAGCAGCGCGGGGACAGGGGGCGAGAGTGAAGCTTTCTTT
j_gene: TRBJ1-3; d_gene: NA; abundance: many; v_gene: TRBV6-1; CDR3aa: CASTYGNTIYF; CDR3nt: TGTGCCAGCACTTATGGAAACACCATATATTTT
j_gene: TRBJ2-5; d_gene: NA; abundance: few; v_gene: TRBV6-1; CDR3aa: CASSSHRDHQETQYF; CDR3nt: TGTGCCAGCAGCTCCCACAGGGACCACCAAGAGACCCAGTACTTC
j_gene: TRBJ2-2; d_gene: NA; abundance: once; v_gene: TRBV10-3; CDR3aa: CAISESTAPGELFF; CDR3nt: TGTGCCATCAGTGAGTCGACTGCCCCAGGGGAGCTGTTTTTT
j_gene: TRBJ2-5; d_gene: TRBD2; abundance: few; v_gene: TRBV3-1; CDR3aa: CASSHGGVPETQYF; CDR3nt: TGTGCCAGCAGCCATGGGGGGGTCCCAGAGACCCAGTACTTC
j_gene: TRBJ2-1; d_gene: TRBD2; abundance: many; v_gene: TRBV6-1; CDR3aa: CASRETSGVYNEQFF; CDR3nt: TGTGCCAGCAGGGAGACTAGCGGGGTCTACAATGAGCAGTTCTTC
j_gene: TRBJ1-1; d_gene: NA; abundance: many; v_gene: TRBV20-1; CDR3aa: CSARPDPSNTEAFF; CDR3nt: TGCAGTGCTAGGCCCGACCCCTCGAACACTGAAGCTTTCTTT
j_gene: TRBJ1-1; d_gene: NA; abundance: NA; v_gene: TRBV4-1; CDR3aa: CASSQTGYPLPMNTEAFF; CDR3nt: TGCGCCAGCAGCCAAACAGGGTATCCCTTACCGATGAACACTGAAGCTTTCTTT
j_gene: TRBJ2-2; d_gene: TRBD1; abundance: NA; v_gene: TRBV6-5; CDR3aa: CASSYPTGAGDTGELFF; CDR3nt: TGTGCCAGCAGTTACCCAACAGGGGCAGGGGACACCGGGGAGCTGTTTTTT
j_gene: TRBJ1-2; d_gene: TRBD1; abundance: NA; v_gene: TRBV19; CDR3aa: CASSTDFNRGSYTF; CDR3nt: TGTGCCAGTAGTACAGACTTCAACAGGGGGAGCTACACCTTC
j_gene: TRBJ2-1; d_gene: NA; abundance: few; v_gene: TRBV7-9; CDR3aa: CASKLGGSSYNEQFF; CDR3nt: TGTGCCAGCAAACTAGGGGGGAGCTCCTACAATGAGCAGTTCTTC
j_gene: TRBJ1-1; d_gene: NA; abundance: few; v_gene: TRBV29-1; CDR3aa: CSVDGTTEGTEAFF; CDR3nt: TGCAGCGTTGATGGTACCACCGAGGGCACTGAAGCTTTCTTT
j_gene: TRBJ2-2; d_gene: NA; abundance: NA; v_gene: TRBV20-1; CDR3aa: CSAEIGRDTGRAGELFF; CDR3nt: TGCAGTGCCGAGATCGGACGGGACACGGGCCGAGCCGGGGAGCTGTTTTTT
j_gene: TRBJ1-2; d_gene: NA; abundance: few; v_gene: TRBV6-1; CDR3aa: CASGEGGYTF; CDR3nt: TGTGCCAGCGGGGAGGGTGGCTACACCTTC
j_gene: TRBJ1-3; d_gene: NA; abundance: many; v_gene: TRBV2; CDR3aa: CASSQQGSGNTIYF; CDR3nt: TGTGCCAGCAGTCAACAGGGCTCTGGAAACACCATATATTTT
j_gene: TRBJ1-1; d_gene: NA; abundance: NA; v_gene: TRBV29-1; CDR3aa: CSVAVTQNTEAFF; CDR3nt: TGCAGCGTTGCGGTGACACAAAACACTGAAGCTTTCTTT
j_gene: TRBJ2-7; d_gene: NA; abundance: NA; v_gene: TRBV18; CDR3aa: CASSPRSTLSYEQYF; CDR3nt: TGTGCCAGCTCACCACGCAGTACCCTCTCCTACGAGCAGTACTTC